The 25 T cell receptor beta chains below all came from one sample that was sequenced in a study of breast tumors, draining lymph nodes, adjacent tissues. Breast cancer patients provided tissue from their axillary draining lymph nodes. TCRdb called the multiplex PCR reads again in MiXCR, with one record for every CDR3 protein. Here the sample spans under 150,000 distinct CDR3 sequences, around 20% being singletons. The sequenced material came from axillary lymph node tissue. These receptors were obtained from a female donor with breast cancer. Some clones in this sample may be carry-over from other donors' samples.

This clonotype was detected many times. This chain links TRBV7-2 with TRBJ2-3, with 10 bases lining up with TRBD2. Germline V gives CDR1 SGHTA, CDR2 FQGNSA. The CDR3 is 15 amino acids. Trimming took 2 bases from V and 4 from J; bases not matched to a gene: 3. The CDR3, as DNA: TGTGCCAGCAGCTTACTAGCGGGAGAGGCAGATACGCAGTATTTT. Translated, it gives CASSLLAGEADTQYF.

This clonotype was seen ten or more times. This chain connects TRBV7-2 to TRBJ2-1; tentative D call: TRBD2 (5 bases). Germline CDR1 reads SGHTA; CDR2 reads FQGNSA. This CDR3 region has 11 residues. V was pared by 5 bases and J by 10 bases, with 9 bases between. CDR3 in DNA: TGTGCCAGCAGCGCGGGCGGCGAGCAGTTCTTC. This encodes CASSAGGEQFF.

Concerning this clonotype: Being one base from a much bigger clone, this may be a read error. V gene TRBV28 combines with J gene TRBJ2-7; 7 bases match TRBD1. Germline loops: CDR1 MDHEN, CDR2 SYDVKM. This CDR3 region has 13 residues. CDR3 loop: CASLTTGTYERYF. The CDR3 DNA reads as TGTGCCAGCCTTACGACAGGGACCTACGAGCGGTACTTC. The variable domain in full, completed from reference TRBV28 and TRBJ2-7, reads DVKVTQSSRYLVKRTGEKVFLECVQDMDHENMFWYRQDPGLGLRLIYFSYDVKMKEKGDIPEGYSVSREKKERFSLILESASTNQTSMYLCASLTTGTYERYFGPGTRLTVT.

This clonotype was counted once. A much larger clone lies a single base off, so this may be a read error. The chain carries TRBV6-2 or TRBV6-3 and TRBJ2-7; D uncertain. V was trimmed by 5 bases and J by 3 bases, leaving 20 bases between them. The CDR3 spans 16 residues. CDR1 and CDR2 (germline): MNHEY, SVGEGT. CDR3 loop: CASSATPAGPRYEQYF. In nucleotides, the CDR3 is TGTGCCAGCAGTGCCACGCCGGCAGGACCTCGCTACGAGCAGTACTTC.

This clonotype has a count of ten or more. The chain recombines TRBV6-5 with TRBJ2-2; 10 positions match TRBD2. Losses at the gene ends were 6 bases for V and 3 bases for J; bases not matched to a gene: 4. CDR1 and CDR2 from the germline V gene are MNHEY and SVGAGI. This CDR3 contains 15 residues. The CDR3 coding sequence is TGTGCCAGCAGAACAGCGGGAGGGTACACCGGGGAGCTGTTTTTT. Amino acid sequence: CASRTAGGYTGELFF.

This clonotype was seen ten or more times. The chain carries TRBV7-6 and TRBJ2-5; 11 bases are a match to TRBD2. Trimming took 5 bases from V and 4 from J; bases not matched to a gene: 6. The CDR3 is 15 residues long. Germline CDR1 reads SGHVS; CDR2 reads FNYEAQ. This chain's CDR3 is CASSATSGRTETQYF. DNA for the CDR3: TGTGCCAGCAGCGCTACTAGCGGGAGAACAGAGACCCAGTACTTC.

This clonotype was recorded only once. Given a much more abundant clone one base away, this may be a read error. The CDR3: CASSSGGYGYTF. CDR3 in DNA: TGTGCCAGCAGCTCCGGGGGCTATGGCTACACCTTC. The V call is TRBV7-9, the J call TRBJ1-2; the D gene is possibly TRBD1 (5 bases). CDR1 is SEHNR and CDR2 is FQNEAQ in the germline V gene (reference sequence). The CDR3 is 12 amino acids. With 4 bases removed from V and 4 bases from J, the gap between germline ends came to 7 bases.

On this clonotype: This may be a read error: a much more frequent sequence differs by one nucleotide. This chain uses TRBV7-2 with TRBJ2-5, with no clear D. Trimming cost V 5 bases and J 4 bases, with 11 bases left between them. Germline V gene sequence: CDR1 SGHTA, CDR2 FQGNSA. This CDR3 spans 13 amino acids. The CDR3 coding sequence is TGTGCCAGCAGCGGCCCTAGGAGAGAGACCCAGTACTTC. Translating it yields CASSGPRRETQYF.

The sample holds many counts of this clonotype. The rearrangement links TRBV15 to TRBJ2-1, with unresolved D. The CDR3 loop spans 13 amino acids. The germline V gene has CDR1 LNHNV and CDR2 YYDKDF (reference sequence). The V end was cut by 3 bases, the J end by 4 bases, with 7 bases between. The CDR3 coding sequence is TGTGCCACCAGCAGTAGCCCTTACAATGAGCAGTTCTTC. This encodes CATSSSPYNEQFF.

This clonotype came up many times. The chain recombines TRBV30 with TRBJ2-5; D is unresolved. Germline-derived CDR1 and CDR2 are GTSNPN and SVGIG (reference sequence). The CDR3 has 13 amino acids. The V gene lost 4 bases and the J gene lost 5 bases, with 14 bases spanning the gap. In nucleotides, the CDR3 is TGTGCCTGGACTCCCACTAAGTCGGAGACCCAGTACTTC. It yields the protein CAWTPTKSETQYF. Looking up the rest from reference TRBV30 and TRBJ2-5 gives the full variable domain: SQTIHQWPATLVQPVGSPLSLECTVEGTSNPNLYWYRQAAGRGLQLLFYSVGIGQISSEVPQNLSASRPQDRQFILSSKKLLLSDSGFYLCAWTPTKSETQYFGPGTRLLVL.

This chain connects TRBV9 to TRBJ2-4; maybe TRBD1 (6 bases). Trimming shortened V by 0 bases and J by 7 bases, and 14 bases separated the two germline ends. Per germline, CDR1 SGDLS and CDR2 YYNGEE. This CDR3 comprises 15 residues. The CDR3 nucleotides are TGTGCCAGCAGCGTAGCCACAGGGACCCGTAACATTCAGTACTTC. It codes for CASSVATGTRNIQYF.

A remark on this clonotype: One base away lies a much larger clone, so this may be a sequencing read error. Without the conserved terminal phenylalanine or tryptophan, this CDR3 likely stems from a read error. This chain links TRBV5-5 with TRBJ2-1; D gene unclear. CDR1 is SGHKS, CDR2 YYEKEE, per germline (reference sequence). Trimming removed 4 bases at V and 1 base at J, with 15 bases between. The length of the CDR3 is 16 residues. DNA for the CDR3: TGTGCCAGCAGCCCCTGGAGCGAAGGGTCCTACAATGAGCAGTTCCTC. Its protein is CASSPWSEGSYNEQFL.

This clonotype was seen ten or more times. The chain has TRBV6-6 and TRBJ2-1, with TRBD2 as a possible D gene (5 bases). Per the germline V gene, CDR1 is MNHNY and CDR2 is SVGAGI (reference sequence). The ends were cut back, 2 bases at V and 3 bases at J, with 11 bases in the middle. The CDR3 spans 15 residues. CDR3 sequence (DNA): TGTGCCAGCAGTTACGCATTAGGAGGCTACAATGAGCAGTTCTTC. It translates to CASSYALGGYNEQFF.

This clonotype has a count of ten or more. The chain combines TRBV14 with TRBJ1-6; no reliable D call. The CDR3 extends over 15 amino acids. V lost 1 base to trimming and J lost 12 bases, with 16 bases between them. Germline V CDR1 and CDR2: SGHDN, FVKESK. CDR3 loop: CASSQGKGGSLPLHF. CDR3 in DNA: TGTGCCAGCAGCCAAGGAAAGGGCGGGAGCCTACCCCTCCACTTT.

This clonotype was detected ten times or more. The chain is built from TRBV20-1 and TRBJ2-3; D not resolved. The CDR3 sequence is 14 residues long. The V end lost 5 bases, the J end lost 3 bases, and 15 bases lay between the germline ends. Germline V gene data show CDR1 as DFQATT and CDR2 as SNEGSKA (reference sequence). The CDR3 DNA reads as TGCAGTGCTGGCCCTCCGGGCCGTACAGATACGCAGTATTTT. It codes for CSAGPPGRTDTQYF.

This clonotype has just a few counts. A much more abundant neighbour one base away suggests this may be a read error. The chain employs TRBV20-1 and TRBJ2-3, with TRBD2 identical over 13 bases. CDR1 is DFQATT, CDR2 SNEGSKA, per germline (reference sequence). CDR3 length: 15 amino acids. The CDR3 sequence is CSAREGGLAGDAQYF. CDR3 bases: TGCAGTGCTAGAGAAGGAGGACTAGCGGGAGATGCGCAGTATTTT.

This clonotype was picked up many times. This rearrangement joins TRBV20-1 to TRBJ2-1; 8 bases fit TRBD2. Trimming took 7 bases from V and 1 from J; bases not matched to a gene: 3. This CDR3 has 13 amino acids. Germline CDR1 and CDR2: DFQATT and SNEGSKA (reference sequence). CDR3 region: CSGTSPSYNEQFF. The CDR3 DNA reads TGCAGTGGGACTAGCCCTTCCTACAATGAGCAGTTCTTC.

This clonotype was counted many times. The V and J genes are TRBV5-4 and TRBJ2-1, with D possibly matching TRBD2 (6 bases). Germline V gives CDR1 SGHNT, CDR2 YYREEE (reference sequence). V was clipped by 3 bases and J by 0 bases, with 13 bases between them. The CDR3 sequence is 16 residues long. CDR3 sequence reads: CASSSGGFDSYNEQFF. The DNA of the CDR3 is TGTGCCAGCAGCTCTGGAGGGTTCGACTCCTACAATGAGCAGTTCTTC.

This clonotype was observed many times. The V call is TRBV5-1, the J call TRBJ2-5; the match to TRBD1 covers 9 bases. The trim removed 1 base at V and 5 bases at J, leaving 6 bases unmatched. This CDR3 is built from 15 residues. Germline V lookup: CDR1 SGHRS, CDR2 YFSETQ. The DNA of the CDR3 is TGCGCCAGCAGCTTGACGGGACAGGGTTTTGAGACCCAGTACTTC. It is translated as CASSLTGQGFETQYF. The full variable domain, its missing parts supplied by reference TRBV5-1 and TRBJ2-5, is KAGVTQTPRYLIKTRGQQVTLSCSPISGHRSVSWYQQTPGQGLQFLFEYFSETQRNKGNFPGRFSGRQFSNSRSEMNVSTLELGDSALYLCASSLTGQGFETQYFGPGTRLLVL.

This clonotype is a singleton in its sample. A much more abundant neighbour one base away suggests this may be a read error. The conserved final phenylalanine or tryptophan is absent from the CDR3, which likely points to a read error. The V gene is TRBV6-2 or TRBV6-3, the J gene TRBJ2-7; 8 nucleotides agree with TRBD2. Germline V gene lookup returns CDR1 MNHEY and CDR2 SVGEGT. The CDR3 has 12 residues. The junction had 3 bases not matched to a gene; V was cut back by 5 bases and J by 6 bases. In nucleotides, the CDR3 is TGTGCCAGCAGTATTCTAGCGGGCGAGCAGTACATC. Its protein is CASSILAGEQYI.

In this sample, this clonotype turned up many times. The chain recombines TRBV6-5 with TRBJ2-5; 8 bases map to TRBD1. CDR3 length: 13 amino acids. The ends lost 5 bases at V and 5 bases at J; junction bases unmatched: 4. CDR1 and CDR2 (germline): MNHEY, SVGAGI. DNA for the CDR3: TGTGCCAGCAGTAGACGACAGGGGGAGACCCAGTACTTC. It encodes CASSRRQGETQYF.

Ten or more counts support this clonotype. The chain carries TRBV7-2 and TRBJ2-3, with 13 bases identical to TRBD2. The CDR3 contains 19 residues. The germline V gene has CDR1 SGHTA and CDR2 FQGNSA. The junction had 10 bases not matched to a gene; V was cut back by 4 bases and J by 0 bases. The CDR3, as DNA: TGTGCCAGCAGCTCCTCACTAGCGGGAGGGCCATCAAGCACAGATACGCAGTATTTT. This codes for CASSSSLAGGPSSTDTQYF.

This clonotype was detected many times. This chain's CDR3 is CSARGPGHNYGYTF. The CDR3 DNA follows: TGCAGTGCTAGGGGTCCCGGACATAACTATGGCTACACCTTC. The J gene is TRBJ1-2, the V gene TRBV20-1, with D perhaps matching TRBD1 (5 bases). The CDR3 runs to 14 residues. Looked up from germline, CDR1 is DFQATT and CDR2 is SNEGSKA (reference sequence). V was cut by 3 bases and J by 1 base, with 12 bases left in between.

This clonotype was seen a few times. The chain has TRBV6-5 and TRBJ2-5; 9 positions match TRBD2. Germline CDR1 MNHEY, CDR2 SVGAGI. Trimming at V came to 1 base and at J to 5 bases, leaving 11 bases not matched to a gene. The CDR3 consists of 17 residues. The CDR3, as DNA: TGTGCCAGCAGTTACTTCGCGGGAGGGCCGGGGGGGGAGACCCAGTACTTC. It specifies CASSYFAGGPGGETQYF.

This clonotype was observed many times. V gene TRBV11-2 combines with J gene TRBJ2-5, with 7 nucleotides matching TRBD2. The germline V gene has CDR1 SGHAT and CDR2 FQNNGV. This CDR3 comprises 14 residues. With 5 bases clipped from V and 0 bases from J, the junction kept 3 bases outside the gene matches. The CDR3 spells CASSLAAYQETQYF. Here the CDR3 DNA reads TGTGCCAGCAGCCTAGCGGCCTACCAAGAGACCCAGTACTTC.